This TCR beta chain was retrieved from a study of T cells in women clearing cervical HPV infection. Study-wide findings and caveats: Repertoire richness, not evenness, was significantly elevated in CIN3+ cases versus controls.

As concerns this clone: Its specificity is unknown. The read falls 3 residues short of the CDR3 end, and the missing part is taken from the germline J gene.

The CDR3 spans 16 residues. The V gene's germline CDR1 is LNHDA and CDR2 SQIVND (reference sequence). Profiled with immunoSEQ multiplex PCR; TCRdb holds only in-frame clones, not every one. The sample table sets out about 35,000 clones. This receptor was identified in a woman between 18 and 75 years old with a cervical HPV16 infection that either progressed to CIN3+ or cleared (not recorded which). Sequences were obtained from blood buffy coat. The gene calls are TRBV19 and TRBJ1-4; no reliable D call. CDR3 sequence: CASRPAVNAYNSPLFF. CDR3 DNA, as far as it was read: TGTGCCAGTAGGCCGGCGGTAAACGCCTATAATTCACCA.